The next 29 T cell receptor beta chains were all read from a single sample in a study of CD8 T cells in Susac syndrome. RNA in amounts of roughly 0.5 to 1 ug was reverse transcribed with random hexamers. TCRdb independently ran MiXCR on the immunoSEQ multiplex PCR reads; one entry per CDR3 protein. The sample has 140,000 or so distinct CDR3 sequences, roughly 95% seen once. Source material: CD4+ T cells from PBMCs. These receptors all stem from a human donor in good health.

The chain is built from TRBV5-1 and TRBJ2-7; TRBD1 matches 9 bases. Germline lookup yields CDR1 SGHRS and CDR2 YFSETQ. The CDR3 length is 14 residues. J gave up 1 base and V 7 bases, and 6 bases lay outside the gene matches. CDR3 in amino acids: CASRLGTGSYEQYF. Here the CDR3 DNA reads TGCGCCAGCCGACTCGGGACAGGGTCCTACGAGCAGTACTTC.

This chain uses TRBV9 with TRBJ2-3, with 11 bases that match TRBD2. V shed 0 bases, J shed 6 bases, and the junction held 3 bases outside the gene matches. Looked up from germline, CDR1 is SGDLS and CDR2 is YYNGEE. This CDR3 spans 15 amino acids. CDR3 sequence (DNA): TGTGCCAGCAGCGTAGTGGCTAGCGGGAGGGATACGCAGTATTTT. It translates to CASSVVASGRDTQYF.

This clonotype was found once. This chain links TRBV3-1 with TRBJ2-6; perhaps TRBD1 as D (5 bases). V lost 0 bases and J lost 1, with 16 bases in between. CDR1 LGHDT and CDR2 YNNKEL come from the germline V gene (reference sequence). The CDR3 sequence is 19 residues long. CDR3 DNA sequence: TGTGCCAGCAGCCAAGAAGTGCTGCAGGGATCTTCTGGGGCCAACGTCCTGACTTTC. Protein: CASSQEVLQGSSGANVLTF.

This chain joins TRBV20-1 and TRBJ2-2; possible D gene TRBD1, 5 bases. The CDR3 spans 13 residues. The germline CDR1 and CDR2 sequences are DFQATT and SNEGSKA (reference sequence). The V end was cut by 3 bases, the J end by 5 bases, with 10 bases between. CDR3 amino acids: CSARAGWTGELFF. CDR3 in DNA: TGCAGTGCTAGGGCAGGGTGGACCGGGGAGCTGTTTTTT.

CDR3 in amino acids: CASSVAGLAGGSFQETQYF. DNA of the CDR3: TGTGCCAGCAGCGTAGCGGGACTAGCGGGAGGTTCCTTCCAGGAGACCCAGTACTTC. V is TRBV9 and J is TRBJ2-5, with 15 bases lining up with TRBD2. Trimming cost V 0 bases and J 5 bases; bases outside gene matches: 11. Germline CDR1 is SGDLS and CDR2 is YYNGEE. The CDR3 has 19 residues. Combining the CDR3 with reference TRBV9 and TRBJ2-5 gives the whole variable domain DSGVTQTPKHLITATGQRVTLRCSPRSGDLSVYWYQQSLDQGLQFLIQYYNGEERAKGNILERFSAQQFPDLHSELNLSSLELGDSALYFCASSVAGLAGGSFQETQYFGPGTRLLVL.

The chain recombines TRBV20-1 with TRBJ2-4; D is unresolved. Germline CDR1 and CDR2: DFQATT and SNEGSKA (reference sequence). V was cut by 5 bases and J by 1 base, with 21 bases left in between. The CDR3 sequence is 17 residues long. As DNA, the CDR3 is TGCAGTGCTTACCTCCCCGTGGGTACTTTGGCCAAAAACATTCAGTACTTC. It codes for CSAYLPVGTLAKNIQYF.

A single count supports this clonotype. This sequence joins TRBV20-1 and TRBJ2-2; 9 bases are shared with TRBD1. The CDR3 length is 13 residues. Germline trimming cut 2 bases from V and 6 bases from J; bases unmatched to any gene: 1. Germline V gives CDR1 DFQATT, CDR2 SNEGSKA (reference sequence). The CDR3 region has the DNA TGCAGTGCTAGAAGACAGGGGGCCGGGGAGCTGTTTTTT. It yields the protein CSARRQGAGELFF.

The CDR3 DNA follows: TGCGCCAGGGGGGCCGCGCCCTACGAGCAGTACTTC. Protein product: CARGAAPYEQYF. This chain uses TRBV23-1 with TRBJ2-7; D might be TRBD1 (6 bases). TRBV23-1 is labeled an ORF, and its function is uncertain. V was shortened by 9 bases and J by 2 bases, with 11 bases between the two germline ends. CDR3 length: 12 residues.

V is TRBV7-9 and J is TRBJ1-2; 8 bases line up with TRBD1. J lost 4 bases, V lost 5 bases, and 9 bases had no gene match. CDR3 length: 15 residues. Germline lookup yields CDR1 SEHNR and CDR2 FQNEAQ (reference sequence). As DNA, the CDR3 is TGTGCCAGCAGCCAACAGGGGGGAAACGTCTATGGCTACACCTTC. It specifies CASSQQGGNVYGYTF.

The V call is TRBV20-1, the J call TRBJ2-3; D is uncertain. V was shortened by 5 bases and J by 0 bases, with 12 bases between the two germline ends. This CDR3 is built from 14 residues. CDR1 DFQATT and CDR2 SNEGSKA come from the germline V gene (reference sequence). The CDR3 bases are TGCAGTGCTGCACACAGCCCTAGCACAGATACGCAGTATTTT. This encodes CSAAHSPSTDTQYF.

CDR3: CASRVTGTDTQYF. The CDR3 bases are TGTGCCAGCAGAGTGACAGGCACAGATACGCAGTATTTT. The genes are TRBV6-4 and TRBJ2-3; D perhaps matches TRBD1 (5 bases). The CDR3 covers 13 residues. CDR1 is MRHNA and CDR2 is SNTAGT in the germline V gene. V was clipped by 6 bases and J by 1 base, with 8 bases between them.

The chain has TRBV28 and TRBJ2-3; 13 bases line up with TRBD2. The V gene's germline CDR1 is MDHEN and CDR2 SYDVKM. The CDR3 extends over 17 amino acids. V was pared by 5 bases and J by 5 bases, with 10 bases of the junction left unmatched. The CDR3 is CASSHSRGLAGVDTQYF. DNA of the CDR3: TGTGCCAGCAGTCACTCACGAGGACTAGCGGGAGTAGATACGCAGTATTTT.

In nucleotides, the CDR3 is TGCAGTGCTTGGACTAGCGGGACCAGGAGCTCCTACAATGAGCAGTTCTTC. Protein: CSAWTSGTRSSYNEQFF. The J gene is TRBJ2-1, the V gene TRBV20-1, with TRBD2 matching 12 bases. CDR1 is DFQATT and CDR2 is SNEGSKA in the germline V gene (reference sequence). V trimming: 5 bases; J trimming: 0 bases; junction bases outside the gene matches: 8. The CDR3 is made up of 17 amino acids.

The CDR3 loop reads CAWSATGGAGSGANVLTF. The CDR3 nucleotides are TGTGCCTGGAGTGCCACAGGGGGCGCCGGCTCTGGGGCCAACGTCCTGACTTTC. V usage is TRBV30 and J usage is TRBJ2-6; 9 nucleotides align to TRBD1. CDR1 and CDR2 from the germline V gene are GTSNPN and SVGIG (reference sequence). The CDR3 is 18 residues long. V shed 1 base, J shed 0 bases, and the junction held 7 bases outside the gene matches.

The chain employs TRBV7-9 and TRBJ1-2, with 12 bases matching TRBD1. Losses at the gene ends were 5 bases for V and 9 bases for J; bases not matched to a gene: 19. This CDR3 spans 18 amino acids. The germline V gene encodes CDR1 SEHNR and CDR2 FQNEAQ (reference sequence). As DNA, the CDR3 is TGTGCCAGCAGCCCTTCGAAGACTGGGACAGGGGGCCGGTGGAGCTACACCTTC. Translation: CASSPSKTGTGGRWSYTF.

The J gene is TRBJ2-7, the V gene TRBV28; the match to TRBD2 covers 13 bases. Trimming removed 6 bases from V and 6 bases from J; junction bases left unmatched: 5. Germline V gene lookup returns CDR1 MDHEN and CDR2 SYDVKM. This CDR3 contains 14 residues. Here the CDR3 reads CASRPGLAGSEQYF. The CDR3 nucleotides read TGTGCCAGCAGACCGGGACTAGCGGGAAGCGAGCAGTACTTC.

This clonotype was seen only once. The gene calls are TRBV6-6 and TRBJ1-4; D gene unclear. Looked up from germline, CDR1 is MNHNY and CDR2 is SVGAGI (reference sequence). The germline V and J ends were trimmed by 5 bases and 7 bases, with 5 bases remaining between them. This CDR3 contains 11 residues. This chain's CDR3 is CASSRREKLFF. The DNA of the CDR3 is TGTGCCAGCAGTCGACGTGAAAAACTGTTTTTT.

V gene TRBV6-1 combines with J gene TRBJ2-3; a possible D gene is TRBD1 (5 bases). The CDR3 runs to 17 residues. Germline V gene lookup returns CDR1 MNHNS and CDR2 SASEGT. V was cut by 6 bases and J by 7 bases, with 26 bases left in between. This chain's CDR3 is CASSWTGTRTHTNTQYF. CDR3 sequence (DNA): TGTGCCAGCAGCTGGACGGGTACAAGGACACACACGAATACGCAGTATTTT.

This clonotype came up once. V is TRBV2 and J is TRBJ2-7; D gene unclear. The CDR3 is 13 residues long. V was shortened by 8 bases and J by 0 bases, with 11 bases between the two germline ends. Germline V gene sequence: CDR1 SNHLY, CDR2 FYNNEI. The CDR3 loop reads CASGQPFSYEQYF. The CDR3 bases are TGTGCCAGCGGTCAACCGTTCTCCTACGAGCAGTACTTC.

CDR3 protein: CASWGGGKGTEAFF. The CDR3 DNA reads as TGTGCCAGTTGGGGAGGGGGCAAGGGCACTGAAGCTTTCTTT. The chain recombines TRBV3-1 with TRBJ1-1; 7 bases are a match to TRBD1. The junction had 11 bases not matched to a gene; V was cut back by 9 bases and J by 4 bases. The CDR3 covers 14 residues. Germline CDR1 reads LGHDT; CDR2 reads YNNKEL (reference sequence). The entire variable domain, with the rest obtained from reference TRBV3-1 and TRBJ1-1, is as follows: DTAVSQTPKYLVTQMGNDKSIKCEQNLGHDTMYWYKQDSKKFLKIMFSYNNKELIINETVPNRFSPKSPDKAHLNLHINSLELGDSAVYFCASWGGGKGTEAFFGQGTRLTVV.

This rearrangement joins TRBV7-9 to TRBJ2-1, with 8 bases identical to TRBD1. CDR1 SEHNR and CDR2 FQNEAQ come from the germline V gene (reference sequence). The CDR3 contains 15 residues. Trimming at V came to 7 bases and at J to 5 bases, leaving 10 bases not matched to a gene. Here the CDR3 reads CASIKMDRVNNEQFF. Here the CDR3 DNA reads TGTGCCAGCATCAAAATGGACAGGGTCAACAATGAGCAGTTCTTC.

The gene calls are TRBV4-1 and TRBJ2-3; unclear D gene. V was cut by 0 bases and J by 1 base, with 8 bases left in between. Per the germline V gene, CDR1 is MGHRA and CDR2 is YSYEKL. The CDR3 is 15 amino acids. For the CDR3, the DNA is TGCGCCAGCAGCCAAGAAAGGCGAGGCACAGATACGCAGTATTTT. As protein: CASSQERRGTDTQYF.

V is TRBV5-5 and J is TRBJ1-1; D possibly corresponds to TRBD1 (6 bases). The CDR3 covers 15 residues. V lost 2 bases and J lost 6, with 17 bases in between. Germline V lookup: CDR1 SGHKS, CDR2 YYEKEE (reference sequence). CDR3 DNA: TGTGCCAGCAGCTTAAGGGGGGGCCGCAGGGCTGAAGCTTTCTTT. Translated: CASSLRGGRRAEAFF.

This chain connects TRBV4-1 to TRBJ2-3, with D possibly TRBD1 on 6 matching bases. The V gene lost 5 bases and the J gene lost 0 bases, with 12 bases spanning the gap. This CDR3 spans 15 amino acids. CDR1 and CDR2 (germline): MGHRA, YSYEKL. The CDR3 nucleotides are TGCGCCAGCAGCGAACGTAGGGGGAGCACAGATACGCAGTATTTT. Encoded protein: CASSERRGSTDTQYF.

The chain has TRBV20-1 and TRBJ2-1, with D possibly matching TRBD2 (6 bases). This CDR3 has 16 residues. V dropped 7 bases and J dropped 2 bases, with 21 bases sitting between them. The germline V gene encodes CDR1 DFQATT and CDR2 SNEGSKA (reference sequence). This CDR3 reads CSGIRLAVMAYNEQFF. In DNA form, the CDR3 reads TGCAGTGGAATCCGATTAGCGGTTATGGCCTACAATGAGCAGTTCTTC.

The CDR3 here is CASSQLGGGMFF. The CDR3, as DNA: TGTGCCAGCAGCCAACTAGGGGGGGGAATGTTCTTC. The chain is built from TRBV3-1 and TRBJ2-1, with D possibly TRBD2 on 7 matching bases. The CDR3 has 12 amino acids. CDR1 is LGHDT, CDR2 YNNKEL, per germline (reference sequence). Trimming left V 2 bases short and J 15 bases short, with 14 bases between.

The chain is built from TRBV9 and TRBJ1-1, with D possibly TRBD1 on 5 matching bases. The CDR3 is 15 amino acids. V shed 3 bases and J shed 3 bases, with 15 bases lying between them. The germline V gene has CDR1 SGDLS and CDR2 YYNGEE. The CDR3 region is CASSASGSLDTEAFF. The CDR3, as DNA: TGTGCCAGCAGCGCCTCAGGGAGTCTAGACACTGAAGCTTTCTTT.

This rearrangement joins TRBV24-1 to TRBJ2-1; 11 bases are shared with TRBD2. The CDR3 is 17 amino acids. V shed 3 bases, J shed 6 bases, and the junction held 9 bases outside the gene matches. Germline lookup yields CDR1 KGHDR and CDR2 SFDVKD. CDR3 nucleotides: TGTGCCACCAGTGATGGACTAGCGGGCCTAACATTCAATGAGCAGTTCTTC. This encodes CATSDGLAGLTFNEQFF.

V gene TRBV10-3 combines with J gene TRBJ2-5; 8 bases match TRBD2. Germline-derived CDR1 and CDR2 are ENHRY and SYGVKD. The CDR3 extends over 15 amino acids. The V and J ends lost 3 bases and 4 bases, in that order; junction bases with no gene match: 7. CDR3 in DNA: TGTGCCATCAGTGAAGGGGTAGCGGGATTAGAGACCCAGTACTTC. As protein: CAISEGVAGLETQYF.